A single sample gave rise to the 18 T cell receptor beta chains below, sequenced in a study of human T cells and chemical hapten exposure (dated by TCRdb to the early 2020s). Sample time point, as interpreted from the label and publication: patch test 2, 6 weeks after DPC sensitization. This specimen's treatment or condition label, per the study, means: therapeutic diphenylcyclopropenone sensitization with weekly scalp DPC. Libraries were prepared through RACE. Sequencer: NextSeq 500. The public reads were run again by TCRdb, first through fastp at Q25 and then through MiXCR, and only productive beta chains were kept. Here each entry gathers all rows of one CDR3 protein and keeps the most common genes and DNA. Recorded for this sample are nearly 95,000 distinct CDR3 sequences; 9.5% to 12% of them occurred a single time. The ten biggest clones cover more than 2% of the sample. Sample: whole blood, taken in connection with sensitization to the hapten diphenylcyclopropenone (DPC). The receptors were sampled from a man between 35 and 55 years old with alopecia areata. Some clones in this sample may be carry-over from other donors' samples.

The rearrangement joins TRBV6-2 or TRBV6-3 to TRBJ2-1; 12 bases agree with TRBD2. This CDR3 has 18 residues. The trim removed 4 bases at V and 0 bases at J, leaving 7 bases unmatched. From germline, CDR1 is MNHEY and CDR2 SVGEGT. The CDR3 nucleotides are TGTGCCAGCAGTTTCCGGACTAGCGGGAAGAGCTCCTACAATGAGCAGTTCTTC. Translated, it gives CASSFRTSGKSSYNEQFF.

This clonotype was found a few times. The rearrangement uses TRBV6-2 or TRBV6-3 and TRBJ2-5; 8 nucleotides agree with TRBD2. V dropped 5 bases and J dropped 5; count of bases not matched to a gene: 4. CDR1 and CDR2 from the germline V gene are MNHEY and SVGEGT. This CDR3 has 13 amino acids. The CDR3 spells CASSRGGGETQYF. The CDR3, as DNA: TGTGCCAGCAGTCGGGGGGGGGGTGAGACCCAGTACTTC.

This clonotype was recorded many times. The V gene is TRBV7-8, the J gene TRBJ2-2; unclear D gene. Trimming took 4 bases from V and 6 from J, leaving 3 bases between them. CDR1 and CDR2 (germline): SGHVS, FQNEAQ. There are 11 residues in the CDR3. CDR3 nucleotides: TGTGCCAGCAGCTCCTCCGGGGAGCTGTTTTTT. This encodes CASSSSGELFF.

This clonotype has more than one count but fewer than ten. The chain carries TRBV20-1 and TRBJ1-3, with D perhaps TRBD1 (6 bases). The CDR3 spans 13 residues. V was shortened by 3 bases and J by 4 bases, with 10 bases between the two germline ends. Germline V gives CDR1 DFQATT, CDR2 SNEGSKA (reference sequence). The CDR3 nucleotides read TGCAGTGCTAGTATCCAGGGGGGAAACACCATATATTTT. Its translation is CSASIQGGNTIYF.

This clonotype has just a few counts. The chain has TRBV5-1 and TRBJ1-1; no clear D gene. Germline CDR1 is SGHRS and CDR2 is YFSETQ. The CDR3 length is 14 residues. V was trimmed by 0 bases and J by 1 base, leaving 7 bases between them. CDR3 nucleotides: TGCGCCAGCAGCTTGGGCTCCAAGAACACTGAAGCTTTCTTT. This codes for CASSLGSKNTEAFF.

The chain recombines TRBV25-1 with TRBJ2-3; D possibly corresponds to TRBD1 (6 bases). Trimming removed 5 bases at V and 2 bases at J, with 17 bases between. Germline-derived CDR1 and CDR2 are MGHDK and SYGVNS. The CDR3 covers 16 residues. The CDR3 is CASSSGARIVTDTQYF. The CDR3 bases are TGTGCCAGCAGTTCAGGGGCCAGAATAGTCACAGATACGCAGTATTTT.

This clonotype was observed a handful of times. V is TRBV6-1 and J is TRBJ2-7; D not resolved. This CDR3 has 13 amino acids. Trimming left V 7 bases short and J 3 bases short, with 13 bases between. Germline CDR1 MNHNS, CDR2 SASEGT. CDR3 DNA: TGTGCCAGCAACATCGGCGGATTCTACGAGCAGTACGTC. This gives the protein CASNIGGFYEQYV.

This clonotype was picked up a small number of times. The rearrangement links TRBV2 to TRBJ2-7, with D possibly TRBD2 on 6 matching bases. V shed 5 bases and J shed 5 bases, with 16 bases lying between them. The CDR3 covers 14 residues. The germline V gene encodes CDR1 SNHLY and CDR2 FYNNEI. This CDR3 reads CASSPGTPAHEQYV. CDR3 bases: TGTGCCAGCAGTCCCGGGACTCCAGCCCACGAGCAGTACGTC.

This chain joins TRBV6-5 and TRBJ1-1; D is unresolved. The V and J ends lost 5 bases and 2 bases respectively, with 9 bases between them. This CDR3 contains 13 residues. In germline, CDR1 is MNHEY, CDR2 SVGAGI. The DNA of the CDR3 is TGTGCCAGCAGTCCACAGTATAACACTGAAGCTTTCTTT. Protein product: CASSPQYNTEAFF.

In nucleotides, the CDR3 is TGTGCCAGCAGACGCAGCGGGAGGGACACAGATACGCAGTATTTT. Translating it yields CASRRSGRDTDTQYF. The chain employs TRBV27 and TRBJ2-3; 10 bases fit TRBD2. The V gene's germline CDR1 is MNHEY and CDR2 SMNVEV (reference sequence). The CDR3 spans 15 residues. Trimming removed 6 bases from V and 2 bases from J; junction bases left unmatched: 5.

The chain joins TRBV3-1 to TRBJ1-1, with D maybe TRBD1 (6 bases). This CDR3 contains 15 residues. V lost 3 bases to trimming and J lost 2 bases, with 13 bases between them. CDR1 and CDR2 from the germline V gene are LGHDT and YNNKEL (reference sequence). DNA of the CDR3: TGTGCCAGCAGCCAGGGGGCTAAGGTTAACACTGAAGCTTTCTTT. It codes for CASSQGAKVNTEAFF.

The chain has TRBV13 and TRBJ2-5; the D gene is possibly TRBD2 (6 bases). Trimming pared 6 bases from V and 4 bases from J, leaving 24 bases between. The CDR3 extends over 17 amino acids. Germline V gene lookup returns CDR1 PRHDT and CDR2 FYEKMQ (reference sequence). DNA for the CDR3: TGTGCCAGCAGTTCCGGGACTGCCCCCCGTCACCGAGAGACCCAGTACTTC. Protein sequence: CASSSGTAPRHRETQYF.

This clonotype showed up many times. The chain is built from TRBV7-2 and TRBJ2-2; 10 bases agree with TRBD2. The CDR3 totals 15 residues. Germline CDR1 reads SGHTA; CDR2 reads FQGNSA. Unmatched junction bases numbered 3, after V lost 3 bases and J lost 5 bases. CDR3 nucleotide sequence: TGTGCCAGCAGCTTCCTAGCGGGAGATACCGGGGAGCTGTTTTTT. It specifies CASSFLAGDTGELFF.

Note on this clonotype: A junction boundary mismatches the germline segment, possibly from a read error. The chain links TRBV7-9 to TRBJ2-7; D is perhaps TRBD2 (6 bases). Germline values: CDR1 SEHNR, CDR2 FQNEAQ (reference sequence). CDR3 length: 13 residues. The CDR3 nucleotides are TGTGCCAGCAGCCCTAGCGCATCCTCCGAGCAGTACTTC. It codes for CASSPSASSEQYF.

This clonotype was detected a few times. This sequence joins TRBV29-1 and TRBJ1-1, with TRBD1 matching over 8 bases. The CDR3 contains 14 residues. Trimming at V came to 8 bases and at J to 5 bases, leaving 13 bases not matched to a gene. The V gene's germline CDR1 is SQVTM and CDR2 ANQGSEA. Written as DNA, the CDR3 is TGCAGCATCAGAGGAGGACAGGGCCGTACTGAAGCTTTCTTT. Translating gives CSIRGGQGRTEAFF. The whole variable domain, filled in from reference TRBV29-1 and TRBJ1-1, reads SAVISQKPSRDICQRGTSLTIQCQVDSQVTMMFWYRQQPGQSLTLIATANQGSEATYESGFVIDKFPISRPNLTFSTLTVSNMSPEDSSIYLCSIRGGQGRTEAFFGQGTRLTVV.

The V and J genes are TRBV4-1 and TRBJ2-7; tentatively, D is TRBD2 (6 bases). The germline V and J ends were trimmed by 0 bases and 5 bases, with 11 bases remaining between them. The CDR3 covers 14 residues. Germline CDR1 MGHRA, CDR2 YSYEKL. This chain's CDR3 is CASSQEGSGDEQYV. Here the CDR3 DNA reads TGCGCCAGCAGCCAAGAGGGGTCGGGGGACGAGCAGTACGTC.

The table lists this clonotype with many counts. The chain is built from TRBV6-5 and TRBJ1-6; D is possibly TRBD1 (6 bases). CDR1 and CDR2 (germline): MNHEY, SVGAGI. This CDR3 has 14 residues. Trimming took off 4 bases at V and 5 bases at J, with 9 bases between the two ends. In DNA, the CDR3 is TGTGCCAGCAGTTGGGACAAGAATAATTCACCCCTCCACTTT. Protein product: CASSWDKNNSPLHF.

The table lists this clonotype with many counts. V and J are TRBV6-2 or TRBV6-3 and TRBJ1-5, with D uncertain. CDR1 and CDR2 (germline): MNHEY, SVGEGT. The CDR3 is 14 residues long. The germline V and J ends were trimmed by 5 bases and 3 bases, with 11 bases remaining between them. The CDR3 reads CASSGPIPNQPQHF. The CDR3 DNA follows: TGTGCCAGCAGTGGGCCGATTCCCAATCAGCCCCAGCATTTT.